This note documents a single TCR beta chain sequence. The data originate from a study of shared clonotypes between healthy human individuals. Caucasian adults residing in Nashville, Tennessee made up all the donors. Sequencing was performed with immunoSEQ multiplex PCR; in TCRdb, only in-frame clones are kept and a portion is missing. The sample lists 400,000 to 600,000 clones, about three quarters occurring once. V was trimmed by 4 bases and J by 0 bases, leaving 17 bases between them. Germline V gene lookup returns CDR1 SNHLY and CDR2 FYNNEI. This CDR3 comprises 17 residues. V is TRBV2 and J is TRBJ2-3, with a tentative D call TRBD2 (6 bases). Sequences were obtained from PBMCs. The sequence came from a woman aged 40-49 years in good health. Some clones in this sample may be carry-over from other donors' samples. In DNA form, the CDR3 reads TGTGCCAGCAGTGGAGGGTCGACTAGGAGGAGCACAGATACGCAGTATTTT. Amino acid sequence: CASSGGSTRRSTDTQYF.